This TCR beta chain was observed in a study of blood T cell repertoires in COVID-19. Study-level information: Both acute and convalescent COVID-19 samples were obtained from the United States, Italy and Spain.

Profiled with immunoSEQ multiplex PCR; TCRdb holds only in-frame clones, not every one. The sample has about 200,000 clones, 75% to 90% seen once. CDR3 length equals 16 residues. The V and J ends lost 4 bases and 4 bases, in that order; junction bases with no gene match: 12. The germline gives CDR1 SQVTM, CDR2 ANQGSEA. Clinical history as reported by participants underpinned cohort assignment. V usage is TRBV29-1 and J usage is TRBJ1-1; 10 bases are shared with TRBD1. This receptor was obtained from a woman aged 40 to 49 with acute COVID-19. Sequenced input: PBMCs or T cells enriched from blood (not recorded which). The CDR3: CSVVRLGTGVVTEAFF. The CDR3 DNA follows: TGCAGCGTTGTGCGTTTGGGGACAGGGGTTGTCACTGAAGCTTTCTTT.